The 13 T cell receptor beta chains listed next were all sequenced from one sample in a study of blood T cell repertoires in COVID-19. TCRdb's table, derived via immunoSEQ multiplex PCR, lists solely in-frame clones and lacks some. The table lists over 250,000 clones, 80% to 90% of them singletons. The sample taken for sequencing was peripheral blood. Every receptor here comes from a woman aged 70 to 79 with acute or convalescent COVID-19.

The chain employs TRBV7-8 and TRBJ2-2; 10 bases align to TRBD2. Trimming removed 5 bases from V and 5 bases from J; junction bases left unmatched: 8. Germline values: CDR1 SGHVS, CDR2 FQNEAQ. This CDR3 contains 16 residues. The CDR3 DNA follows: TGTGCCAGCAGCCCCGGCGCTAGCGGGGGTACCGGGGAGCTGTTTTTT. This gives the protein CASSPGASGGTGELFF.

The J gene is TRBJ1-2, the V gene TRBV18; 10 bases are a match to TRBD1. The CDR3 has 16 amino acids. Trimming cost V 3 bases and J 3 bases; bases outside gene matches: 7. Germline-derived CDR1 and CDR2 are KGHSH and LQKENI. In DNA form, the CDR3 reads TGTGCCAGCTCACCGGACAGGGGGGGAAGCGACTATGGCTACACCTTC. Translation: CASSPDRGGSDYGYTF.

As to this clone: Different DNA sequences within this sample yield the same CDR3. Here the CDR3 reads CSAGGPYEQYF. CDR3 nucleotides: TGCAGTGCTGGGGGCCCTTACGAGCAGTACTTC. The chain links TRBV20-1 to TRBJ2-7, with D maybe TRBD1 (6 bases). Germline CDR1 reads DFQATT; CDR2 reads SNEGSKA (reference sequence). V was clipped by 5 bases and J by 4 bases, with 9 bases between them. CDR3 length equals 11 residues.

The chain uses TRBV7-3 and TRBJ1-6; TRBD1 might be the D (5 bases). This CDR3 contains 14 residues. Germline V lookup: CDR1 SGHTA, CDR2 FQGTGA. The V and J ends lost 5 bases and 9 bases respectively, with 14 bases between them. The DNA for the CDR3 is TGTGCCAGCAGCATCGCAGGGATTCGTTCACCCCTCCACTTT. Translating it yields CASSIAGIRSPLHF. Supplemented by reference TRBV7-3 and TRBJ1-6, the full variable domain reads GAGVSQTPSNKVTEKGKYVELRCDPISGHTALYWYRQSLGQGPEFLIYFQGTGAADDSGLPNDRFFAVRPEGSVSTLKIQRTERGDSAVYLCASSIAGIRSPLHFGNGTRLTVT.

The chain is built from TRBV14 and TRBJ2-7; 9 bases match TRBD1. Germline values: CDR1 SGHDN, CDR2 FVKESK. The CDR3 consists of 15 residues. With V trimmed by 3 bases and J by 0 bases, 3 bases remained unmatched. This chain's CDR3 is CASSHPGQGSYEQYF. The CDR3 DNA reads TGTGCCAGCAGCCACCCGGGACAGGGCTCCTACGAGCAGTACTTC.

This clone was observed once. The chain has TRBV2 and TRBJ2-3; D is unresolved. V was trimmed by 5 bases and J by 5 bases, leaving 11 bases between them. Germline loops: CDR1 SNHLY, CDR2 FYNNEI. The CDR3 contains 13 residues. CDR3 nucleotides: TGTGCCAGCAGTTTTAGTCTCCGAGATACGCAGTATTTT. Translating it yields CASSFSLRDTQYF.

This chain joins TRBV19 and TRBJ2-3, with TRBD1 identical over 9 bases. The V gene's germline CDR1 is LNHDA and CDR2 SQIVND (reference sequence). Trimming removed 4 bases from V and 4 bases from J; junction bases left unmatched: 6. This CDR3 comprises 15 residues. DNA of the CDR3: TGTGCCAGTAGTAAGGGGACAGGGAAATCAGATACGCAGTATTTT. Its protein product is CASSKGTGKSDTQYF.

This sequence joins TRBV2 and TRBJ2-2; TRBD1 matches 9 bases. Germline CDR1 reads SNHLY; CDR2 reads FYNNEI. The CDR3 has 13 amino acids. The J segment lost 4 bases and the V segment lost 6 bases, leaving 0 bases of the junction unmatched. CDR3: CASRTGGTGELFF. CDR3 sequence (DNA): TGTGCCAGCAGGACAGGGGGCACCGGGGAGCTGTTTTTT.

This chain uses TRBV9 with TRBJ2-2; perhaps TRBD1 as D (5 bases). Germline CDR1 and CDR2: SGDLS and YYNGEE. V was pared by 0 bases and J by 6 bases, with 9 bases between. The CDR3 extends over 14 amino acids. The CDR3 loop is CASSVVAGPGELFF. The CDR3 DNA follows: TGTGCCAGCAGCGTAGTAGCAGGGCCCGGGGAGCTGTTTTTT. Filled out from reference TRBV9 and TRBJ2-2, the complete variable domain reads DSGVTQTPKHLITATGQRVTLRCSPRSGDLSVYWYQQSLDQGLQFLIQYYNGEERAKGNILERFSAQQFPDLHSELNLSSLELGDSALYFCASSVVAGPGELFFGEGSRLTVL.

As DNA, the CDR3 is TGTGCCACCACTCAGACAGGTGACACCGGGGAGCTGTTTTTT. Translation: CATTQTGDTGELFF. The J gene is TRBJ2-2, the V gene TRBV6-5, with D possibly matching TRBD1 (6 bases). Trimming left V 10 bases short and J 3 bases short, with 15 bases between. Germline-derived CDR1 and CDR2 are MNHEY and SVGAGI. CDR3 length: 14 amino acids.

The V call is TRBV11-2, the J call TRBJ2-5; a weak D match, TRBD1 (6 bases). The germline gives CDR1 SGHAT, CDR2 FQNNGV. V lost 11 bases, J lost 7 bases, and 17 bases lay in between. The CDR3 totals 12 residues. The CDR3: CACRQDGWTQYF. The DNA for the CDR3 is TGTGCCTGCCGACAGGATGGATGGACCCAGTACTTC.

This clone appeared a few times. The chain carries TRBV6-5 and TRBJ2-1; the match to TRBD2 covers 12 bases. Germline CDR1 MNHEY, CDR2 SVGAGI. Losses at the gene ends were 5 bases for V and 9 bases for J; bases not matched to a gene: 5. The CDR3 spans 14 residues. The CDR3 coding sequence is TGTGCCAGCAGTCCTAGCGGGGGGGCCTTTGAGCAGTTCTTC. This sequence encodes CASSPSGGAFEQFF.

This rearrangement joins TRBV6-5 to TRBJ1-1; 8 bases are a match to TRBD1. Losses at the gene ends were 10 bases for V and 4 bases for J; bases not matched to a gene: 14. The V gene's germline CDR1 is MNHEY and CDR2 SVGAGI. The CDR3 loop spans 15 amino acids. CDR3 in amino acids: CAIIKRTGSSTEAFF. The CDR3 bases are TGTGCCATCATAAAACGGACAGGGTCGAGCACTGAAGCTTTCTTT.